This TCR beta chain stems from a study of blood T cell repertoires in COVID-19. Study information: COVID-19 samples from acute and convalescent phases originated in the United States, Italy and Spain. In each case, the material was cDNA or gDNA derived from T cells, B-cell-depleted T cells, or PBMCs.

V gave up 2 bases and J gave up 9 bases; unmatched junction bases: 3. In germline, CDR1 is SGHRS, CDR2 YFSETQ. The CDR3 runs 12 residues. Profiled with immunoSEQ multiplex PCR; TCRdb holds only in-frame clones, not every one. The sample consists of some 25,000 clones, around 90% of them appearing once. Specimen: peripheral blood. This sequence joins TRBV5-1 and TRBJ2-5; TRBD2 agrees at 8 bases. The TCR sequence derives from a man between 65 and 79 years old with acute or convalescent COVID-19. CDR3 amino acids: CASSFVGGAQYF. The CDR3 DNA reads as TGCGCCAGCAGCTTCGTCGGGGGGGCCCAGTACTTC.